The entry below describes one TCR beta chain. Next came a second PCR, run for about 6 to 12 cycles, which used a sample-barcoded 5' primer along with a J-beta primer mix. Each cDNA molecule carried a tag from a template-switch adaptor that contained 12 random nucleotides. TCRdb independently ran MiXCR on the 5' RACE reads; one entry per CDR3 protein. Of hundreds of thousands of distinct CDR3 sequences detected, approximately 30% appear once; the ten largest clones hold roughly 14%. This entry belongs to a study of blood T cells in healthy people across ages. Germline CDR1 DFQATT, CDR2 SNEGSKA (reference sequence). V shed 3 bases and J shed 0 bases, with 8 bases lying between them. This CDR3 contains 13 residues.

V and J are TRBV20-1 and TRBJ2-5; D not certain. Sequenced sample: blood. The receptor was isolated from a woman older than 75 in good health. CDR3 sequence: CSASAGNQETQYF. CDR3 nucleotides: TGCAGTGCTAGCGCCGGAAACCAAGAGACCCAGTACTTC.